These 14 T cell receptor beta chains originate from one sample sequenced in a study of T cells after yellow fever vaccination. TCRdb fed the 5' RACE reads into MiXCR, producing one record per CDR3 protein. The repertoire holds 70,000 or so distinct CDR3 sequences, about 6% seen once, with under 2.5% in the top ten. The sample in question was CD4+ T cells sorted from PBMCs, obtained less than 16 days after the first yellow fever vaccination. These receptors were collected from a man aged 18 to 30 who received the YFV17D yellow fever vaccine.

In its sample, this clonotype was seen many times. The V call is TRBV5-1, the J call TRBJ1-6, with D tentatively TRBD1 (6 bases). Germline V lookup: CDR1 SGHRS, CDR2 YFSETQ. With 5 bases removed from V and 4 bases from J, the gap between germline ends came to 16 bases. The CDR3 sequence is 16 residues long. The CDR3 DNA reads as TGCGCCAGCAGACCCGGGGGGGGCGTGTATAATTCACCCCTCCACTTT. This gives the protein CASRPGGGVYNSPLHF.

This clonotype was detected many times. The chain carries TRBV20-1 and TRBJ1-5; a weak D match, TRBD1 (6 bases). This CDR3 spans 13 amino acids. The germline V and J ends were trimmed by 3 bases and 3 bases, with 9 bases remaining between them. CDR1 is DFQATT, CDR2 SNEGSKA, per germline (reference sequence). The CDR3 spells CSARDSYNQPQHF. The CDR3 DNA reads as TGCAGTGCTAGGGACAGTTACAATCAGCCCCAGCATTTT.

This clonotype was seen ten or more times. The chain is built from TRBV5-1 and TRBJ1-1; D possibly corresponds to TRBD1 (5 bases). The germline CDR1 and CDR2 sequences are SGHRS and YFSETQ. The CDR3 covers 14 residues. Trimming cost V 0 bases and J 5 bases, with 11 bases left between them. The CDR3 is CASSLEGAGTEAFF. Written as DNA, the CDR3 is TGCGCCAGCAGCTTGGAAGGTGCAGGGACTGAAGCTTTCTTT.

This clonotype was detected only a few times. This chain joins TRBV5-1 and TRBJ1-5; possibly TRBD1 for D (5 bases). V lost 0 bases to trimming and J lost 6 bases, with 10 bases between them. Germline lookup yields CDR1 SGHRS and CDR2 YFSETQ. This CDR3 comprises 14 residues. The CDR3 bases are TGCGCCAGCAGCTTGGTAGGGGACGGTCAGCCCCAGCATTTT. Its translation is CASSLVGDGQPQHF.

This clonotype showed up just a few times. This sequence joins TRBV6-5 and TRBJ1-2, with 7 bases matching TRBD1. The CDR3 covers 13 residues. After removal of 5 bases from V and 4 bases from J, the junction contained 4 bases not matched to a gene. In germline, CDR1 is MNHEY, CDR2 SVGAGI. CDR3: CASSQTGTYGYTF. CDR3 DNA: TGTGCCAGCAGTCAGACAGGGACCTATGGCTACACCTTC.

This clonotype was seen many times. The rearrangement links TRBV10-3 to TRBJ1-1; D gene uncertain. V gave up 7 bases and J gave up 5 bases, with 17 bases separating them. The CDR3 loop spans 14 amino acids. CDR1 ENHRY and CDR2 SYGVKD come from the germline V gene. CDR3 loop: CAITQQRGETEAFF. The CDR3 DNA reads as TGTGCCATCACCCAACAGCGCGGGGAAACTGAAGCTTTCTTT.

At least ten counts were recorded for this clonotype. This chain connects TRBV5-1 to TRBJ2-6; no definite D call. V lost 5 bases, J lost 0 bases, and 6 bases lay in between. The germline V gene encodes CDR1 SGHRS and CDR2 YFSETQ. The CDR3 has 14 amino acids. The chain's CDR3 is CASRFDSGANVLTF. Here the CDR3 DNA reads TGCGCCAGCAGGTTCGACTCTGGGGCCAACGTCCTGACTTTC.

There are many counts of this clonotype. The chain carries TRBV21-1 and TRBJ1-1; TRBD1 is the table's D call, not checked against the DNA. TRBV21-1 counts as a pseudogene. This CDR3 comprises 17 residues. CDR3 nucleotides: TGTGCCAGCACCCCTGGGAAGGGGGCGAAAGGAAGCGCGGAAGCTTTCTTT. Encoded protein: CASTPGKGAKGSAEAFF.

This clonotype has a count of ten or more. The gene calls are TRBV4-2 and TRBJ1-2; the D is unclear. V shed 1 base and J shed 8 bases, with 17 bases lying between them. This CDR3 has 15 amino acids. Germline V gene sequence: CDR1 LGHNA, CDR2 YNFKEQ. The CDR3 reads CASSQGPMESPGYTF. The CDR3 coding sequence is TGTGCCAGCAGCCAAGGTCCGATGGAATCGCCCGGCTACACCTTC.

The sample holds many counts of this clonotype. This chain connects TRBV20-1 to TRBJ2-1; D is perhaps TRBD2 (6 bases). There are 13 residues in the CDR3. Germline V gives CDR1 DFQATT, CDR2 SNEGSKA (reference sequence). The CDR3, as DNA: TGCAGGGCCGGAGGGAGCTCCTACAATGAGCAGTTCTTC. Translated, it gives CRAGGSSYNEQFF.

Ten or more counts support this clonotype. The genes are TRBV4-3 and TRBJ2-3, with D hard to call. The V gene's germline CDR1 is LGHNA and CDR2 YSLEER. The germline V and J ends were trimmed by 1 base and 2 bases, with 7 bases remaining between them. The CDR3 consists of 14 residues. The CDR3 spells CASSQGLDTDTQYF. CDR3 DNA sequence: TGCGCCAGCAGCCAAGGACTGGACACAGATACGCAGTATTTT.

This clonotype was found many times. J is TRBJ1-6 and V is TRBV7-2, with TRBD1 identical over 9 bases. Germline V gene data show CDR1 as SGHTA and CDR2 as FQGNSA. Germline trimming cut 4 bases from V and 10 bases from J; bases unmatched to any gene: 14. The CDR3 loop spans 17 amino acids. The CDR3 DNA reads as TGTGCCAGCAGCTCAGCCTCCGGGACAGGGTGGGGATCACCCCTCCACTTT. Its translation: CASSSASGTGWGSPLHF.

This clonotype was observed at least ten times. The chain employs TRBV5-4 and TRBJ1-3, with D unresolved. The CDR3 has 14 amino acids. Germline-derived CDR1 and CDR2 are SGHNT and YYREEE (reference sequence). V dropped 1 base and J dropped 2 bases, with 7 bases sitting between them. CDR3 residues: CASSLIGAGNTIYF. DNA for the CDR3: TGTGCCAGCAGCTTGATTGGGGCTGGAAACACCATATATTTT.

In this sample, this clonotype turned up many times. The chain recombines TRBV6-2 or TRBV6-3 with TRBJ1-2; D is uncertain. V lost 3 bases and J lost 3, with 26 bases in between. The CDR3 has 19 amino acids. Germline V gene lookup returns CDR1 MNHEY and CDR2 SVGEGT. The CDR3 region has the DNA TGTGCCAGCAGTTATCGAGTGGGTTCCTCACGCTGGTTTTACTATGGCTACACCTTC. Encoded protein: CASSYRVGSSRWFYYGYTF.